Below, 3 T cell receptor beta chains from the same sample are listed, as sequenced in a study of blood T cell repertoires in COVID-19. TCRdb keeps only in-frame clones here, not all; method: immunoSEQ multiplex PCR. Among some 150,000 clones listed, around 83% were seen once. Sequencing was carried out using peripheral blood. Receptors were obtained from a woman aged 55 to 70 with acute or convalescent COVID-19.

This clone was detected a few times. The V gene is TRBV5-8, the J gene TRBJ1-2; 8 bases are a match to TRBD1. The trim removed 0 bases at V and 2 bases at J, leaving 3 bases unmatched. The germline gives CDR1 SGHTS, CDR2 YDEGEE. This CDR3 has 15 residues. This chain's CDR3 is CASSLDGQGNYGYTF. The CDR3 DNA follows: TGTGCCAGCAGCTTGGACGGACAGGGAAACTATGGCTACACCTTC.

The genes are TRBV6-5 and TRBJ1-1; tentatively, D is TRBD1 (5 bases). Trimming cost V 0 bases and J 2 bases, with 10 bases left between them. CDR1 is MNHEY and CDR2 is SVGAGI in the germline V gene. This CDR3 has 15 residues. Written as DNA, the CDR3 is TGTGCCAGCAGTTACTCGCTCACAGGAAACACTGAAGCTTTCTTT. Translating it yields CASSYSLTGNTEAFF.

The CDR3, as DNA: TGTGCCAGTGGCAGGACTTTCTACGAGCAGTACTTC. This encodes CASGRTFYEQYF. V gene TRBV3-1 (or the pseudogene TRBV3-2) combines with J gene TRBJ2-7; weak D call: TRBD2 (5 bases). CDR3 length equals 12 residues. The V gene's germline CDR1 is LGHDT and CDR2 YNNKEL (reference sequence). V was clipped by 9 bases and J by 3 bases, with 12 bases between them.